This T cell receptor beta chain was documented in a study of blood T cell repertoires in COVID-19. Whole-study context: From the United States, Italy and Spain came samples of acute and convalescent COVID-19.

Sequenced by immunoSEQ multiplex PCR; TCRdb stores in-frame clones only, minus some. The data contain about 26,000 clones, approximately 94% of them singletons. This clonotype was obtained from a human donor with active COVID-19. The donor label of this sample is uncertain. The sample comprised peripheral blood.

The CDR3 region is CATSHITDTQYF. In DNA, the CDR3 is TGTGCCACCAGTCACATCACAGATACGCAGTATTTT. This chain uses TRBV24-1 with TRBJ2-3; D gene uncertain. From germline, CDR1 is KGHDR and CDR2 SFDVKD. Trimming took off 6 bases at V and 2 bases at J, with 5 bases between the two ends. The CDR3 is 12 amino acids.